What follows is one T cell receptor beta chain and its context. Its target is not known. These data originate in a study of shared clonotypes between healthy human individuals. Original handling: There were no quality scores in the junction-only immunoSEQ sequences, so filtering differed. Only in-frame clones appear in the TCRdb table, and some are missing; sequencing was by immunoSEQ multiplex PCR. For V, J and clone size, that table is used; D and trimming come from the DNA. The sample has roughly 640,000 clones; around 97% are singletons. Study observations and caveats: Approximately 5% was the fraction of naive CD4 clonotypes found shared across a handful of donors.

Every donor was a Caucasian adult from Nashville, Tennessee. The CD4+ fraction was divided into a CD45RA+ naive subset and a CD45RA-negative memory subset. The CDR3 totals 16 residues. V shed 8 bases and J 5 bases; nucleotides not matched to a gene: 15. Germline lookup yields CDR1 MDHEN and CDR2 SYDVKM. The sequenced sample was naive CD4+ T cells sorted from blood. The subset is: CD45RA+ positively selected. V gene TRBV28 combines with J gene TRBJ2-7, with TRBD2 identical over 10 bases. The sequence came from a woman in her 30s in good health. The CDR3 DNA is TGTGCCAGCTGGGCTATGAGAGCGGGAGGGTCCCACGAGCAGTACTTC. Protein product: CASWAMRAGGSHEQYF.